The clone carrying this T cell receptor (beta chain) came up many times. Its antigen is still unknown. TCRdb reanalyzed the PCR reads with MiXCR. The sample includes 40,000 to 45,000 clones, about 3.2% seen only once; the top ten take 9.5% to 10%. The sample belongs to a study of metastatic and nonmetastatic thyroid tumors. There are 14 residues in the CDR3. V gave up 6 bases and J gave up 6 bases; unmatched junction bases: 7. Study observations and caveats: A significant increase in TCR beta diversity was reportedly seen in malignant thyroid tumors relative to benign nodules, in blood and tumor.

Thyroid surgery took place with no prior treatment in any patient. The source material was blood. This sequence originates from a female donor with papillary thyroid cancer or a benign thyroid nodule (not recorded which). Some clones in this sample may be carry-over from other donors' samples. The rearrangement links TRBV12-3 or TRBV12-4 to TRBJ1-5, with 8 bases fitting TRBD1. The chain's CDR3 is CASRLRGLGQPQHF. The CDR3 coding sequence is TGTGCCAGCAGGCTCAGGGGGCTCGGTCAGCCCCAGCATTTT.